One sample yielded the 4 T cell receptor beta chains listed below, sequenced in a study of shared clonotypes between healthy human individuals. TCRdb's table, derived via immunoSEQ multiplex PCR, lists solely in-frame clones and lacks some. The sample carries 600,000 to 750,000 clones, just under 75% recorded once. The material sequenced was memory CD4+ T cells sorted from blood. The subset denotes: CD45RA-negative fraction. These receptors originate from a woman aged 30 to 39 in good health.

This sequence joins TRBV5-4 and TRBJ2-3, with D hard to call. V lost 0 bases to trimming and J lost 1 base, with 15 bases between them. This CDR3 is built from 17 residues. Germline assignment: CDR1 SGHNT and CDR2 YYREEE (reference sequence). The CDR3 here is CASSLAMGNVGTDTQYF. The CDR3, as DNA: TGTGCCAGCAGCTTGGCCATGGGGAACGTGGGCACAGATACGCAGTATTTT.

The rearrangement uses TRBV9 and TRBJ2-1; TRBD2 matches 7 bases. Germline V CDR1 and CDR2: SGDLS, YYNGEE. This CDR3 region has 16 residues. With 0 bases clipped from V and 9 bases from J, the junction kept 12 bases outside the gene matches. The CDR3 is CASSVAGAGSTGEQFF. DNA for the CDR3: TGTGCCAGCAGCGTAGCTGGAGCGGGAAGTACCGGTGAGCAGTTCTTC.

The sample holds a few counts of this clone. At the DNA level, this CDR3 is encoded by other sequences in the same sample as well. This chain joins TRBV7-9 and TRBJ1-1, with D possibly TRBD1 on 5 matching bases. The germline CDR1 and CDR2 sequences are SEHNR and FQNEAQ (reference sequence). CDR3 length: 13 residues. Trimming stripped 2 bases from V and 3 bases from J, with 7 bases between. CDR3 coding DNA: TGTGCCAGCAGCTTACGAGGGGACACTGAAGCTTTCTTT. As protein: CASSLRGDTEAFF.

The rearrangement links TRBV5-1 to TRBJ2-5; 11 nucleotides agree with TRBD2. The CDR3 consists of 15 residues. Germline V gives CDR1 SGHRS, CDR2 YFSETQ. J gave up 3 bases and V 7 bases, and 8 bases lay outside the gene matches. CDR3 in amino acids: CASERGLAVEETQYF. CDR3 bases: TGCGCCAGCGAAAGGGGACTAGCGGTTGAAGAGACCCAGTACTTC.